One sample yielded the 28 T cell receptor beta chains listed below, sequenced in a study of vaccination and CD4 T cells after COVID-19 (dated 2022 in TCRdb). This sample's time point label indicates: late sampling 161 to 241 days after vaccination in three convalescent patients. Libraries were built with PCR. For sequencing, an Illumina iSeq 100 was employed. Starting from the raw public reads, TCRdb applied fastp trimming at Q25, assembled clones with MiXCR and retained in-frame beta chains. Rows matching on CDR3 protein sequence are summarized as one entry with the most common DNA and genes. For this sample the table gives around 31,000 distinct CDR3 sequences, of which approximately 49% were detected only once. The ten largest account for 5% to 7.5% of the sample. The source was CD4+ T cells from blood, collected about 7 months after SARS-CoV-2 vaccination. These receptors were taken from a human donor who had recovered from COVID-19.

The chain has TRBV6-2 or TRBV6-3 and TRBJ2-7; the D gene is possibly TRBD2 (6 bases). CDR3 length: 12 residues. V lost 2 bases and J lost 6, with 8 bases in between. Germline V gives CDR1 MNHEY, CDR2 SVGEGT. DNA for the CDR3: TGTGCCAGCAGTTACGACGGGGGCGAGCAGTACTTC. This sequence encodes CASSYDGGEQYF.

This chain links TRBV29-1 with TRBJ2-1; 9 bases line up with TRBD1. Germline assignment: CDR1 SQVTM and CDR2 ANQGSEA. CDR3 size: 18 residues. J was trimmed by 6 bases and V by 6 bases; bases with no gene match: 21. For the CDR3, the DNA is TGCAGCGTCCTATCCCGGGACAGGGTTGATAGAATCACCAATGAGCAGTTCTTC. The encoded protein is CSVLSRDRVDRITNEQFF.

V and J are TRBV20-1 and TRBJ2-7; D remains ambiguous. The CDR3 is made up of 12 amino acids. V was cut by 5 bases and J by 4 bases, with 12 bases left in between. CDR1 and CDR2 from the germline V gene are DFQATT and SNEGSKA (reference sequence). CDR3 coding DNA: TGCAGTGCTCCGAAGGGTCCTTACGAGCAGTACTTC. Encoded protein: CSAPKGPYEQYF.

This chain joins TRBV6-5 and TRBJ2-6; D gene uncertain. The CDR3 has 18 residues. The germline V gene encodes CDR1 MNHEY and CDR2 SVGAGI. Trimming removed 2 bases at V and 0 bases at J, with 14 bases between. The chain's CDR3 is CASSYPPAQSSGANVLTF. CDR3 coding DNA: TGTGCCAGCAGTTACCCGCCCGCTCAGAGCTCTGGGGCCAACGTCCTGACTTTC.

The genes are TRBV7-9 and TRBJ2-5, with 10 nucleotides matching TRBD2. Germline values: CDR1 SEHNR, CDR2 FQNEAQ (reference sequence). This CDR3 is built from 14 residues. V shed 3 bases and J 5 bases; nucleotides not matched to a gene: 3. The CDR3 DNA follows: TGTGCCAGCAGCTTCCCGGGACTAGCGGAGACCCAGTACTTC. It encodes CASSFPGLAETQYF.

This clonotype was detected only a few times. V usage is TRBV27 and J usage is TRBJ2-5; D possibly corresponds to TRBD2 (5 bases). V lost 7 bases and J lost 5, with 26 bases in between. Per germline, CDR1 MNHEY and CDR2 SMNVEV (reference sequence). CDR3 length: 17 residues. The CDR3 region is CASTPRARGPLTETQYF. CDR3 DNA sequence: TGTGCCAGCACCCCCCGGGCACGAGGGCCATTAACGGAGACCCAGTACTTC.

This rearrangement joins TRBV27 to TRBJ2-7; 10 bases fit TRBD2. CDR1 is MNHEY and CDR2 is SMNVEV in the germline V gene (reference sequence). This CDR3 has 16 amino acids. With V trimmed by 2 bases and J by 3 bases, 7 bases remained unmatched. CDR3 protein: CASSLKGQREGYEQYF. In DNA form, the CDR3 reads TGTGCCAGCAGTTTAAAGGGACAGCGGGAGGGCTACGAGCAGTACTTC.

This clonotype was counted between two and nine times. Mismatch with germline at one junction end may stem from a read error. The chain uses TRBV7-9 and TRBJ2-5, with D unclear. The CDR3 totals 12 residues. The germline gives CDR1 SEHNR, CDR2 FQNEAQ (reference sequence). The CDR3 is CASSSWQATQYF. The CDR3 nucleotides are TGTGCCAGCAGCAGCTGGCAAGCGACCCAGTACTTC.

This clonotype was recorded only once. The V and J genes are TRBV7-8 and TRBJ2-7, with a possible D match to TRBD2 (6 bases). The V gene lost 3 bases and the J gene lost 6 bases, with 15 bases spanning the gap. Germline lookup yields CDR1 SGHVS and CDR2 FQNEAQ. The CDR3 is 14 residues long. The CDR3 coding sequence is TGTGCCAGCAGCTTGGTAGCGGTAGGTTCCGAGCAGTACTTC. Its translation: CASSLVAVGSEQYF.

The CDR3 spells CSADGSGTHYEQYF. In nucleotides, the CDR3 is TGCAGTGCCGACGGATCCGGGACTCACTACGAGCAGTACTTC. The rearrangement joins TRBV20-1 to TRBJ2-7, with D possibly TRBD2 on 6 matching bases. The length of the CDR3 is 14 residues. Deletions cut 6 bases from V and 3 bases from J, with 18 bases between. The V gene's germline CDR1 is DFQATT and CDR2 SNEGSKA (reference sequence).

J is TRBJ2-7 and V is TRBV2; perhaps TRBD2 as D (6 bases). Trimming cost V 7 bases and J 3 bases, with 16 bases left between them. Germline CDR1 reads SNHLY; CDR2 reads FYNNEI. CDR3 length: 14 amino acids. CDR3 in amino acids: CASTRDSTGYEQYF. The CDR3 DNA reads as TGTGCCAGCACCAGGGACTCGACGGGCTACGAGCAGTACTTC.

CDR3 amino acids: CASSFYRGGNTGELFF. The CDR3 DNA reads as TGTGCCAGCAGTTTTTATCGGGGCGGGAACACCGGGGAGCTGTTTTTT. V and J are TRBV27 and TRBJ2-2; D is perhaps TRBD1 or TRBD2 (5 bases each). The germline V and J ends were trimmed by 3 bases and 1 base, with 12 bases remaining between them. The CDR3 sequence is 16 residues long. Germline values: CDR1 MNHEY, CDR2 SMNVEV (reference sequence).

The J gene is TRBJ1-1, the V gene TRBV2; a weak D match, TRBD1 (6 bases). The CDR3 is 14 residues long. Germline CDR1 and CDR2: SNHLY and FYNNEI. With 7 bases removed from V and 2 bases from J, the gap between germline ends came to 14 bases. The CDR3 region has the DNA TGTGCCAGCAACCGTGGGACATTAAACACTGAAGCTTTCTTT. Protein: CASNRGTLNTEAFF.

The V call is TRBV6-5, the J call TRBJ2-5; 10 bases map to TRBD2. The germline CDR1 and CDR2 sequences are MNHEY and SVGAGI. V lost 0 bases and J lost 9; bases outside the gene matches: 7. This CDR3 region has 15 residues. CDR3 sequence: CASSYSAGGQEAQYF. CDR3 DNA sequence: TGTGCCAGCAGTTACTCAGCGGGGGGGCAGGAGGCCCAGTACTTC.

V usage is TRBV7-8 and J usage is TRBJ2-7; D perhaps matches TRBD1 (6 bases). V shed 5 bases and J shed 3 bases, with 14 bases lying between them. Germline V gene lookup returns CDR1 SGHVS and CDR2 FQNEAQ. The CDR3 consists of 14 residues. This chain's CDR3 is CASSHPDSGYEQYF. The CDR3 DNA sequence: TGTGCCAGCAGCCACCCGGACAGTGGCTACGAGCAGTACTTC.

The gene calls are TRBV4-2 and TRBJ2-3, with D perhaps matching TRBD2 (6 bases). Per the germline V gene, CDR1 is LGHNA and CDR2 is YNFKEQ. The CDR3 covers 17 residues. V gave up 0 bases and J gave up 1 base, with 14 bases separating them. The CDR3 DNA reads as TGTGCCAGCAGCCAAGAACGGTCTAGCGATCGCACAGATACGCAGTATTTT. This gives the protein CASSQERSSDRTDTQYF.

The chain couples TRBV6-2 or TRBV6-3 to TRBJ2-5; TRBD1 matches 7 bases. The germline CDR1 and CDR2 sequences are MNHEY and SVGEGT. Germline trimming cut 2 bases from V and 5 bases from J; bases unmatched to any gene: 8. The CDR3 contains 15 residues. This CDR3 reads CASSYGLTRGETQYF. CDR3 DNA: TGTGCCAGCAGTTACGGTCTGACCAGGGGGGAGACCCAGTACTTC.

Only a few counts were recorded for this clonotype. The chain carries TRBV20-1 and TRBJ2-5; 11 positions match TRBD2. With V trimmed by 3 bases and J by 6 bases, 27 bases remained unmatched. The CDR3 has 21 residues. CDR1 is DFQATT and CDR2 is SNEGSKA in the germline V gene (reference sequence). The CDR3: CSAREGQGKPGLADRRKTQYF. Written as DNA, the CDR3 is TGCAGTGCTAGGGAGGGACAGGGAAAGCCGGGACTAGCGGACCGAAGAAAGACCCAGTACTTC.

This clonotype was seen only a few times. The J gene is TRBJ2-1, the V gene TRBV27; TRBD1 or TRBD2 may be the D gene (5 bases each). CDR1 is MNHEY, CDR2 SMNVEV, per germline (reference sequence). This CDR3 is 13 amino acids long. V lost 0 bases and J lost 6, with 6 bases in between. The CDR3 reads CASSLSGVNEQFF. The DNA for the CDR3 is TGTGCCAGCAGTTTATCGGGGGTCAATGAGCAGTTCTTC.

This clonotype was detected once. The CDR3 DNA reads as TGTGCCAGCAGTTACAATGGCGGGAGGGACAATGAGCAGTTCTTC. Translation: CASSYNGGRDNEQFF. This chain joins TRBV6-5 and TRBJ2-1; 9 nucleotides agree with TRBD2. Germline CDR1 is MNHEY and CDR2 is SVGAGI. V lost 2 bases and J lost 5; bases outside the gene matches: 4. The CDR3 extends over 15 amino acids.

The chain has TRBV7-2 and TRBJ1-1, with 7 positions matching TRBD1. Germline V gene sequence: CDR1 SGHTA, CDR2 FQGNSA. The CDR3 runs 13 residues. V was clipped by 5 bases and J by 8 bases; unmatched bases: 8. The CDR3 DNA is TGTGCCAGCAGCCCTAGGGGGCGCCCGGAAGCTTTCTTT. The encoded protein is CASSPRGRPEAFF.

The chain uses TRBV7-2 and TRBJ2-3, with TRBD1 matching over 7 bases. The CDR3 loop spans 16 amino acids. The germline CDR1 and CDR2 sequences are SGHTA and FQGNSA. With 5 bases clipped from V and 3 bases from J, the junction kept 11 bases outside the gene matches. CDR3 in DNA: TGTGCCAGCAGCCCCCCGCGAGAGGGGGCAACAGATACGCAGTATTTT. Protein: CASSPPREGATDTQYF.

The rearrangement joins TRBV5-1 to TRBJ2-5; D is perhaps TRBD2 (6 bases). CDR1 and CDR2 (germline): SGHRS, YFSETQ. V gave up 4 bases and J gave up 2 bases, with 12 bases separating them. The CDR3 contains 14 residues. The CDR3 spells CASSPGLLQETQYF. CDR3 bases: TGCGCCAGCAGCCCCGGACTACTACAAGAGACCCAGTACTTC. The full variable domain, completed using reference TRBV5-1 and TRBJ2-5, is KAGVTQTPRYLIKTRGQQVTLSCSPISGHRSVSWYQQTPGQGLQFLFEYFSETQRNKGNFPGRFSGRQFSNSRSEMNVSTLELGDSALYLCASSPGLLQETQYFGPGTRLLVL.

The chain recombines TRBV20-1 with TRBJ1-5, with D perhaps TRBD1 (6 bases). Germline values: CDR1 DFQATT, CDR2 SNEGSKA (reference sequence). This CDR3 spans 14 amino acids. Deletions cut 3 bases from V and 6 bases from J, with 15 bases between. As DNA, the CDR3 is TGCAGTGCTAGTGTCGGGGGGCTGGGTCAGCCCCAGCATTTT. Protein product: CSASVGGLGQPQHF.

This chain connects TRBV6-1 to TRBJ1-2, with D unclear. V was trimmed by 6 bases and J by 2 bases, leaving 10 bases between them. The V gene's germline CDR1 is MNHNS and CDR2 SASEGT. The CDR3 contains 13 residues. The CDR3: CASRMDGNYGYTF. CDR3 nucleotide sequence: TGTGCCAGCAGGATGGACGGGAACTATGGCTACACCTTC.

This clonotype was counted a few times. The gene calls are TRBV28 and TRBJ2-4; D unresolved. In germline, CDR1 is MDHEN, CDR2 SYDVKM. This CDR3 has 14 amino acids. V was pared by 4 bases and J by 2 bases, with 9 bases between. Written as DNA, the CDR3 is TGTGCCAGCAGTTCATACCGGCCCAAAAACATTCAGTACTTC. Translated, it gives CASSSYRPKNIQYF. The full variable domain, with the rest looked up from reference TRBV28 and TRBJ2-4, is DVKVTQSSRYLVKRTGEKVFLECVQDMDHENMFWYRQDPGLGLRLIYFSYDVKMKEKGDIPEGYSVSREKKERFSLILESASTNQTSMYLCASSSYRPKNIQYFGAGTRLSVL.

This chain uses TRBV6-1 with TRBJ1-2; D unresolved. Germline loops: CDR1 MNHNS, CDR2 SASEGT. V dropped 6 bases and J dropped 8 bases, with 28 bases sitting between them. The CDR3 runs to 17 residues. In nucleotides, the CDR3 is TGTGCCAGCAGCCGCTTCCCCGCCGGGATTAAATCGAGCGGCTACACCTTC. Protein sequence: CASSRFPAGIKSSGYTF.

This clonotype turned up a few times. This rearrangement joins TRBV6-1 to TRBJ2-7; 7 bases are a match to TRBD2. CDR3 length equals 14 residues. The ends lost 5 bases at V and 6 bases at J; junction bases unmatched: 10. From germline, CDR1 is MNHNS and CDR2 SASEGT. This CDR3 reads CASSPVGGRAEQYF. CDR3 in DNA: TGTGCCAGCAGTCCCGTGGGAGGGAGAGCCGAGCAGTACTTC.